Listed below are T cell receptor beta chains from one sample, sequenced in a study of OX40 agonist ivuxolimab in advanced cancers. Using immunoSEQ multiplex PCR, the repertoire was profiled, and TCRdb retains in-frame clones only, with some absent. The sample contains about 72,000 clones, over 80% of which appear only once. Here the sequenced sample was CD4+ or CD8+ T cells sorted from blood, taken in a trial of the OX40 agonist ivuxolimab. All receptors come from an adult with an advanced solid tumor such as melanoma, head and neck, liver or kidney cancer. Each CDR3 is given with its conserved first and last residue. The D gene is left open where the match is weak. For some rows the clone size is stated as once, few or many, or as a class when expanded; others skip it.

abundance,d_gene,j_gene,v_gene,CDR3nt,CDR3aa
-,-,TRBJ2-1,TRBV27,TGTGCCAGCAGTTTATCGTACCACAATGAGCAGTTCTTC,CASSLSYHNEQFF
-,-,TRBJ2-5,TRBV4-3,TGCGCCAGCAGCCCCAGTAGACTAGACCTGCAGACCCAGTACTTC,CASSPSRLDLQTQYF
-,TRBD1,TRBJ1-1,TRBV30,TGTGCCTGGAGCCCAGGGACAGGGCTTAACACTGAAGCTTTCTTT,CAWSPGTGLNTEAFF
-,-,TRBJ2-7,TRBV19,TGTGCCGTATCTCCAGGACAGTCCTCCTACGAGCAGTACTTC,CAVSPGQSSYEQYF
-,-,TRBJ2-7,TRBV28,TGTGCCAGCAGTTTATTGGGCCACGAGCAGTACTTC,CASSLLGHEQYF
-,TRBD2,TRBJ2-5,TRBV9,TGTGCCAGCAGCGTAGGCGCGGCTAGCGGGAGATTTTGGGAGACCCAGTACTTC,CASSVGAASGRFWETQYF
-,TRBD2,TRBJ2-7,TRBV11-2,TGTGCCAGCAGCGCGACTACTAGCGGGAGCTACGAGCAGTACTTC,CASSATTSGSYEQYF
-,-,TRBJ2-5,TRBV7-9,TGTGCCAGCAGCCGAAGCGGTCATCAAGAGACCCAGTACTTC,CASSRSGHQETQYF
-,-,TRBJ1-2,TRBV21-1,TGTGCCAGCAGGACAGGGCCAGCTAACTATGGCTACACCTTC,CASRTGPANYGYTF
-,TRBD2,TRBJ2-7,TRBV7-9,TGTGCCAGCAACCTAGCGGTAAGCTCCTACGAGCAGTACTTC,CASNLAVSSYEQYF
-,TRBD1,TRBJ2-3,TRBV4-1,TGCGCCAGCAGCCAAGTGGAGAACAGGGGCAGCACAGATACGCAGTATTTT,CASSQVENRGSTDTQYF
-,TRBD1,TRBJ2-7,TRBV13,TGTGCCAGCAGCCCGAAGGGGACAGTTCAGGCCTACGAGCAGTACTTC,CASSPKGTVQAYEQYF
-,-,TRBJ2-1,TRBV7-3,TGTGCCAGCAGCTTAAAGGGCACAACCTCCTACAATGAGCAGTTCTTC,CASSLKGTTSYNEQFF
-,-,TRBJ2-1,TRBV19,TGTGCCAGTAGGGGGACGGTCAATGAGCAGTTCTTC,CASRGTVNEQFF
-,-,TRBJ1-1,TRBV7-2,TGTGCCAGCATTAGTCTCGTCAACACTGAAGCTTTCTTT,CASISLVNTEAFF
-,-,TRBJ2-7,TRBV7-9,TGTGCCAGCACCGAACTCGGGGGGCAGGCCTACGAGCAGTACTTC,CASTELGGQAYEQYF
once,-,TRBJ2-7,TRBV4-3,TGCGCCAGCAGCCAAGGGAAAGGGTACGAGCAGTACTTC,CASSQGKGYEQYF
-,TRBD1,TRBJ2-6,TRBV7-6,TGTGCCAGCAGCTTAGCCCGACAGGGCTCTGGGGCCAACGTCCTGACTTTC,CASSLARQGSGANVLTF
-,TRBD1,TRBJ2-3,TRBV29-1,TGCAGCGTTGAAAGGGGACAGTCAGATACGCAGTATTTT,CSVERGQSDTQYF
-,-,TRBJ2-3,TRBV27,TGTGCCAGCAGTTTATATGGGCAGGGGCGGACAGATACGCAGTATTTT,CASSLYGQGRTDTQYF
once,TRBD1,TRBJ1-2,TRBV2,TGTGCCAGCGAGCTTTGGGACAGAGGGGACGATGGCTACACCTTC,CASELWDRGDDGYTF
-,-,TRBJ2-7,TRBV7-3,TGTGCCAGCAGCTTAAGCCACTCCTACGAGCAGTACTTC,CASSLSHSYEQYF
-,-,TRBJ2-7,TRBV11-2,TGTGCCAGCAGCTTAGGGGGTGGAAGCTCCTACGAGCAGTACTTC,CASSLGGGSSYEQYF